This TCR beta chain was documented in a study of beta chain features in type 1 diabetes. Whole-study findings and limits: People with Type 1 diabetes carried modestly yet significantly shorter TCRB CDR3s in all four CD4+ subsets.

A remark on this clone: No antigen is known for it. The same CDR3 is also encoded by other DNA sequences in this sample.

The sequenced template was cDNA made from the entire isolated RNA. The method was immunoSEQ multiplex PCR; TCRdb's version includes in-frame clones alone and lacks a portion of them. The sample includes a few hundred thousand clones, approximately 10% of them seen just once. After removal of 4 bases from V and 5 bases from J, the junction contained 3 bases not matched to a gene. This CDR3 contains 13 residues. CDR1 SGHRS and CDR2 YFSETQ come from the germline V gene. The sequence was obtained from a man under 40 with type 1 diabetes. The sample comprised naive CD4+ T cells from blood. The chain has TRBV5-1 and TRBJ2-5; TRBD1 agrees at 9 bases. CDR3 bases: TGCGCCAGCAGCCTAGGACAGGGGGAGACCCAGTACTTC. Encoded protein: CASSLGQGETQYF.